This T cell receptor (beta chain) was captured by sequencing in a study of blood T cell repertoires in COVID-19. TCRdb's copy holds only in-frame clones and misses some; the assay was immunoSEQ multiplex PCR. This sample has 200,000 or so clones, with approximately 90% found just once. This CDR3 spans 16 amino acids. The V gene lost 4 bases and the J gene lost 4 bases, with 15 bases spanning the gap. Germline V gives CDR1 SGDLS, CDR2 YYNGEE. In its sample, this clone was seen once. The source is a man aged 60 to 75 with COVID-19, enrolled during active disease. The sequenced material came from peripheral blood. This chain uses TRBV9 with TRBJ1-6; D gene unclear. CDR3 protein: CASSPSPISYNSPLHF. The CDR3 DNA follows: TGTGCCAGCAGCCCGAGTCCCATATCGTATAATTCACCCCTCCACTTT.